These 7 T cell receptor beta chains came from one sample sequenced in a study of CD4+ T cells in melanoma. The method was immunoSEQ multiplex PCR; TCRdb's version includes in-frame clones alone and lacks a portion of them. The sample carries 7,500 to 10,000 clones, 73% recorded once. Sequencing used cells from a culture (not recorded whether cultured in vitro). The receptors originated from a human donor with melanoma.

CDR3: CAWKKSGNTIYF. For the CDR3, the DNA is TGTGCCTGGAAGAAGTCCGGAAACACCATATATTTT. The rearrangement uses TRBV30 and TRBJ1-3, with unresolved D. CDR1 is GTSNPN, CDR2 SVGIG, per germline (reference sequence). This CDR3 has 12 amino acids. Between the trimmed V and J ends, which lost 4 bases and 4 bases, there was a span of 8 bases. Together with reference TRBV30 and TRBJ1-3, the CDR3 gives the full variable domain: SQTIHQWPATLVQPVGSPLSLECTVEGTSNPNLYWYRQAAGRGLQLLFYSVGIGQISSEVPQNLSASRPQDRQFILSSKKLLLSDSGFYLCAWKKSGNTIYFGEGSWLTVV.

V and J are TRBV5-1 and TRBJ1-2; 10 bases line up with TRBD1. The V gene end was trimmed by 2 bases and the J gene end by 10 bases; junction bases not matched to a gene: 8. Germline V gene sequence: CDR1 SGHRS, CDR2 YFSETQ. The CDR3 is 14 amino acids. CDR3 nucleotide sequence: TGCGCCAGCAGCTTCGGGGGGACAGGGGAAGACTACACCTTC. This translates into CASSFGGTGEDYTF.

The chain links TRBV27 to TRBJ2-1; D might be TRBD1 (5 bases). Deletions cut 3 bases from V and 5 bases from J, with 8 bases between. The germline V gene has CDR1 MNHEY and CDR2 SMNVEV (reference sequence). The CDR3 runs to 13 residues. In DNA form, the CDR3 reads TGTGCCAGCAGTTTGAACAGGAACAATGAGCAGTTCTTC. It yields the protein CASSLNRNNEQFF.

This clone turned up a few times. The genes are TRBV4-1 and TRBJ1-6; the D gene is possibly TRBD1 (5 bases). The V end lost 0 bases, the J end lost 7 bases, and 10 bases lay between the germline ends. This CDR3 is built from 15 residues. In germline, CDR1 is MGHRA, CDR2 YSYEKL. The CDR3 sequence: CASSQDMRGNSPLHF. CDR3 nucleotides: TGCGCCAGCAGCCAAGATATGAGGGGAAATTCACCCCTCCACTTT.

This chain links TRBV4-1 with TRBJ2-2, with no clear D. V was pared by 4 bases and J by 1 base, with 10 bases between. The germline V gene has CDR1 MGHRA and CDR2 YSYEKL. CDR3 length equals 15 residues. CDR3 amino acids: CASSPTDWNTGELFF. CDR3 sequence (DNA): TGCGCCAGCAGCCCTACTGACTGGAACACCGGGGAGCTGTTTTTT.

CDR3 region: CATQRGASGDGETQYF. The DNA of the CDR3 is TGTGCCACCCAGCGGGGGGCGAGCGGGGATGGAGAGACCCAGTACTTC. The rearrangement joins TRBV11-2 to TRBJ2-5, with 9 bases identical to TRBD2. Germline loops: CDR1 SGHAT, CDR2 FQNNGV. The length of the CDR3 is 16 residues. The junction had 16 bases not matched to a gene; V was cut back by 10 bases and J by 4 bases.

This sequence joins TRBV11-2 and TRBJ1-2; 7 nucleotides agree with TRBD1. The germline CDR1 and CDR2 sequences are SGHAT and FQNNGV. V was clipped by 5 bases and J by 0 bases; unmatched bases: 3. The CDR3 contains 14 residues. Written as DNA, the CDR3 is TGTGCCAGCAGCCTGGGGACAGCTAACTATGGCTACACCTTC. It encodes CASSLGTANYGYTF. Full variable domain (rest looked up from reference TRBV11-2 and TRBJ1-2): EAGVAQSPRYKIIEKRQSVAFWCNPISGHATLYWYQQILGQGPKLLIQFQNNGVVDDSQLPKDRFSAERLKGVDSTLKIQPAKLEDSAVYLCASSLGTANYGYTFGSGTRLTVV.